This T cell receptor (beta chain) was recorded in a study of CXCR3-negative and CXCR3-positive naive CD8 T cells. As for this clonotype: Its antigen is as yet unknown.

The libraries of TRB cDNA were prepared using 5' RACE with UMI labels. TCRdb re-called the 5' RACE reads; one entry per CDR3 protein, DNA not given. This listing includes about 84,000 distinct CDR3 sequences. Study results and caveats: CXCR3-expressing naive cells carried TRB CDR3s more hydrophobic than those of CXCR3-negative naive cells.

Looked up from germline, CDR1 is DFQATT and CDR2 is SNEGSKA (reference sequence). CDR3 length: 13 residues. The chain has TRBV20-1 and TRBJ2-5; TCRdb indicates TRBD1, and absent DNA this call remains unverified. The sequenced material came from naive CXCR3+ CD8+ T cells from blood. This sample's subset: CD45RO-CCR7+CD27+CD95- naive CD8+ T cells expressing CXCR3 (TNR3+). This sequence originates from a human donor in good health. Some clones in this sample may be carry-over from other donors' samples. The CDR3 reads CSATTGGKKTQYF.